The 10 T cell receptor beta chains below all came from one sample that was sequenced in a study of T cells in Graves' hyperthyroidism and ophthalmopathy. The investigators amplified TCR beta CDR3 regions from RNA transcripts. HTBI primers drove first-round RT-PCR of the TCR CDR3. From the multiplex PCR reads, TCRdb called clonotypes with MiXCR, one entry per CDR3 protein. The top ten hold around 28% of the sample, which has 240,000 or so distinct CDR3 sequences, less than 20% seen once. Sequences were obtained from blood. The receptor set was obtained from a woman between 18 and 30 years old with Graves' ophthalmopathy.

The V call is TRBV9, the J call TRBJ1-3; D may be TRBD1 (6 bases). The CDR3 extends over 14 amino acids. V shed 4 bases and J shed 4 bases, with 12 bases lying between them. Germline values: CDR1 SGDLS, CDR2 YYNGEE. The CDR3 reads CASSPYGTGNTIYF. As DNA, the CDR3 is TGTGCCAGCAGCCCCTATGGGACAGGAAACACCATATATTTT.

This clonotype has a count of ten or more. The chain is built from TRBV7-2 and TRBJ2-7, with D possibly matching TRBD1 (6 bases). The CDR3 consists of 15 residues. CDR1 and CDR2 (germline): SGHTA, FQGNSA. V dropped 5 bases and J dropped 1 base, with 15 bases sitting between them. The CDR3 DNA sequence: TGTGCCAGCAGCCCCGTGGGGACATTATCCTACGAGCAGTACTTC. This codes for CASSPVGTLSYEQYF.

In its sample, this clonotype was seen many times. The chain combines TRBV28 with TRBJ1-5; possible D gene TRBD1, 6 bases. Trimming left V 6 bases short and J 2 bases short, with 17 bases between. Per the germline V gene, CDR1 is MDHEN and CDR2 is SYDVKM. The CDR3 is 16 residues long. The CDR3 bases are TGTGCCAGCAGCATAGACAGGAGCCGAGGCAATCAGCCCCAGCATTTT. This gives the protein CASSIDRSRGNQPQHF.

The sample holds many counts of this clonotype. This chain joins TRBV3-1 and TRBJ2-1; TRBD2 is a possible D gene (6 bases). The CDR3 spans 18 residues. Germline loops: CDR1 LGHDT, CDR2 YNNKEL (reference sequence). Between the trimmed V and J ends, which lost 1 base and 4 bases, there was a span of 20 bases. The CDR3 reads CASSQVRREFSGYNEQFF. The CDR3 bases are TGTGCCAGCAGCCAAGTCCGACGGGAGTTTTCAGGGTACAATGAGCAGTTCTTC.

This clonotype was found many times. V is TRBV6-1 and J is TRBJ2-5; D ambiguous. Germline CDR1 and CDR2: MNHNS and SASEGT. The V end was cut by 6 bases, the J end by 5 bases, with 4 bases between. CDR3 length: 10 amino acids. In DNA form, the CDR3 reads TGTGCCAGCAGGGAGGAGACCCAGTACTTC. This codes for CASREETQYF.

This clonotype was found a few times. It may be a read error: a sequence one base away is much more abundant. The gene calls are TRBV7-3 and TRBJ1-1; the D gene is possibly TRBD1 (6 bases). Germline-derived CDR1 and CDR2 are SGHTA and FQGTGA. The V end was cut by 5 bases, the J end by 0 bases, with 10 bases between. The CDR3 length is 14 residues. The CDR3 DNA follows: TGTGCCAGCAGCGCCGGGACAATGAACACTGAAGCTTTCTTT. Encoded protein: CASSAGTMNTEAFF.

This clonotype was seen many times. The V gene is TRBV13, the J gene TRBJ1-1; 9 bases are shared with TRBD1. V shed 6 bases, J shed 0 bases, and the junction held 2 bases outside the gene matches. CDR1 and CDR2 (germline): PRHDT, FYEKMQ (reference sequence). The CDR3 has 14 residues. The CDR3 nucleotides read TGTGCCAGCAGGACAGGGGGGATGAACACTGAAGCTTTCTTT. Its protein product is CASRTGGMNTEAFF.

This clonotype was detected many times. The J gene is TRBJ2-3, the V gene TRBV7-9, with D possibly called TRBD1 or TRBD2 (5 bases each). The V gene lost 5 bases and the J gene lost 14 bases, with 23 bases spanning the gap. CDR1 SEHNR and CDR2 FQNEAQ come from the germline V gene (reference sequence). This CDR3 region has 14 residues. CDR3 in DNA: TGTGCCAGCAGCCCCACTGGGACCGGGACGTCGCGGTATTTT. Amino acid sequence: CASSPTGTGTSRYF.

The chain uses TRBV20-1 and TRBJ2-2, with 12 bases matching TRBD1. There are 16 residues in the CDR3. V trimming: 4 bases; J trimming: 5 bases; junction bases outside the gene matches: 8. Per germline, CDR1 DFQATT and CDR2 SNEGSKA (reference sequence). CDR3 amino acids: CSAKRDRGPETGELFF. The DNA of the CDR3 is TGCAGTGCTAAGAGGGACAGGGGGCCGGAAACCGGGGAGCTGTTTTTT.

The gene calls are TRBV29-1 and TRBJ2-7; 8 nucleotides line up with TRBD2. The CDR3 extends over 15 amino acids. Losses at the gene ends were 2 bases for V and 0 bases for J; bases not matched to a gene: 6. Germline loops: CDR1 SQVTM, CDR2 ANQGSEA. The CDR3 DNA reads TGCAGCGTTGAAAGGGTGCGGGGGGCCTCCTACGAGCAGTACTTC. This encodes CSVERVRGASYEQYF.